This T cell receptor beta chain was documented in a study of molecular identifiers for immune sequencing clone quantification. Background on the study: The replicate experiment used RNA from roughly 18,000 or 92,000 naive CD8 cells. This RNA was split into five aliquots, and four of them were sequenced.

This clonotype was recorded many times. The antigen is undetermined. TCRdb fed the PCR reads into MiXCR, producing one record per CDR3 protein. The sample lists just under 65,000 distinct CDR3 sequences, about 20% occurring once. Sorting captured naive CD8 T cells as CD8+CD4-CCR7+CD45RA+. The CDR3 extends over 13 amino acids. Germline loops: CDR1 LNHDA, CDR2 SQIVND (reference sequence). The V end lost 9 bases, the J end lost 3 bases, and 15 bases lay between the germline ends. Points from the study as a whole: The study found clones above 20 RNA copies held over 98% of effector molecules and under 1% in naive cells. Detectable among roughly 920,000 naive cells, according to reports, was Jurkat TCR RNA spiked in from one cell.

Sequencing was done on a sample of naive CD8+ T cells from blood, with Jurkat cell RNA spiked in. Specified subset: FACS-sorted CD8+CD4-CCR7+CD45RA+ naive T cells. The V call is TRBV19, the J call TRBJ2-7; weak D call: TRBD2 (6 bases). The receptor was derived from a human donor in good health. Some libraries in this study had Jurkat cell RNA spiked in. CDR3 loop: CASATGLLYEQYF. As DNA, the CDR3 is TGTGCCAGCGCCACGGGACTTCTCTACGAGCAGTACTTC. The entire variable domain, with the rest obtained from reference TRBV19 and TRBJ2-7, is as follows: DGGITQSPKYLFRKEGQNVTLSCEQNLNHDAMYWYRQDPGQGLRLIYYSQIVNDFQKGDIAEGYSVSREKKESFPLTVTSAQKNPTAFYLCASATGLLYEQYFGPGTRLTVT.